A selection of T cell receptor beta chains follows, all from one sample in a study of vaccination and CD4 T cells after COVID-19. TCRdb reprocessed the PCR reads via MiXCR and lists one record per CDR3 protein. Counted here are about 20,000 distinct CDR3 sequences, 60% occurring once; the ten biggest clones make up about 9.8%. No antigen has been identified for these receptors. Sequences were derived from CD4+ T cells from blood, cultured in vitro, sampled after SARS-CoV-2 vaccination. These TCRs come from a human donor who had recovered from COVID-19. CDR3s include the opening cysteine and the closing phenylalanine or tryptophan.

CASSLGDYMNTEAFF,TRBV11-3
CASSEGGAGGQPQHF,TRBV6-1
CASSEVGRGHNIQYF,TRBV6-1
CASSYTGGLRDGYTF,TRBV6-5
CASAFTPRGEAFF,TRBV6-1
CASSTGTSSYNSPLHF,TRBV28
CASRGHRDQYF,TRBV6-1
CASSLYGGEAFF,TRBV27
CASSLDTHQPQHF,TRBV11-2
CASRPPVQGNGYIF,TRBV6-1
CASEWARSEKLFF,TRBV6-1
CASSPDQAGGTDTQYF,TRBV7-2
CASSLGSTGNTIYF,TRBV5-1
CASSFDGQGYSPLHF,TRBV7-2
CASSSGTISGNTIYF,TRBV7-2
CASSTGQSNTEAFF,TRBV11-2
CASRSLDNTEAFF,TRBV9
CASSLGLGFTDTQYF,TRBV27
CASSLSRRQGGDQPQHF,TRBV27
CASSPPPQGTNTEAFF,TRBV19
CSEGSSLNTEAFF,TRBV20-1